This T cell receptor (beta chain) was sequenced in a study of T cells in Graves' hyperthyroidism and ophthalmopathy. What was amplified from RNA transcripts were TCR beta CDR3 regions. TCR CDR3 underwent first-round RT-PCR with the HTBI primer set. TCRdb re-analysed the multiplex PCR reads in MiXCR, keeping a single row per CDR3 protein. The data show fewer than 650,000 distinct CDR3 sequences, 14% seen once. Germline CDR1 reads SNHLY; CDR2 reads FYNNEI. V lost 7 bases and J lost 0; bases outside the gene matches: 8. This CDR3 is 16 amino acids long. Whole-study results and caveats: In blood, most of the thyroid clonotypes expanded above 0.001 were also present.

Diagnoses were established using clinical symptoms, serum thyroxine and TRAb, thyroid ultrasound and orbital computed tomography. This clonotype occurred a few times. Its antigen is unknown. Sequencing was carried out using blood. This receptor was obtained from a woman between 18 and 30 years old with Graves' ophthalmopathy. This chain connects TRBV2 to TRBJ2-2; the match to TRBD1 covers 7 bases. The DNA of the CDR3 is TGTGCCAGCATTCTCGCCGGGACAGCGAACACCGGGGAGCTGTTTTTT. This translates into CASILAGTANTGELFF.